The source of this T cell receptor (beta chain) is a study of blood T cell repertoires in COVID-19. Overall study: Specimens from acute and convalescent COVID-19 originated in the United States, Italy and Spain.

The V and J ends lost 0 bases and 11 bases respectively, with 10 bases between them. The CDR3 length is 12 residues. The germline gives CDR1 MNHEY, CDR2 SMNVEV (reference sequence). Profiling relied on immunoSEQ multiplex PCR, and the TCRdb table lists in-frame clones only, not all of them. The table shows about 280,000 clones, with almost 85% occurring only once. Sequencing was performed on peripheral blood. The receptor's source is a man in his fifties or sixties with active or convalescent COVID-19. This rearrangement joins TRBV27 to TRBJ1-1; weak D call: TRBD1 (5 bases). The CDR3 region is CASSLSGRPAFF. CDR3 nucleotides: TGTGCCAGCAGTTTATCGGGGCGCCCTGCTTTCTTT.